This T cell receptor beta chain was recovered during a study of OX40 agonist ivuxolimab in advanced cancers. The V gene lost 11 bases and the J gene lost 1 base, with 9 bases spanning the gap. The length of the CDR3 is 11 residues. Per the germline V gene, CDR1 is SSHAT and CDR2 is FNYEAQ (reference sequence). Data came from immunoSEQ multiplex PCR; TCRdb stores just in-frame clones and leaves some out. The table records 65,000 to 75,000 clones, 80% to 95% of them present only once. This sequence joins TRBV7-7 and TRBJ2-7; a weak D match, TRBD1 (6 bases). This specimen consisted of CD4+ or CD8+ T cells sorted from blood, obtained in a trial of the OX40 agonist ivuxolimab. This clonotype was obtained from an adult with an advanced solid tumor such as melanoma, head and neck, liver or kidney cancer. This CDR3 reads CAGGRSYEQYF. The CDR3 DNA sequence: TGTGCCGGGGGCCGATCCTACGAGCAGTACTTC.